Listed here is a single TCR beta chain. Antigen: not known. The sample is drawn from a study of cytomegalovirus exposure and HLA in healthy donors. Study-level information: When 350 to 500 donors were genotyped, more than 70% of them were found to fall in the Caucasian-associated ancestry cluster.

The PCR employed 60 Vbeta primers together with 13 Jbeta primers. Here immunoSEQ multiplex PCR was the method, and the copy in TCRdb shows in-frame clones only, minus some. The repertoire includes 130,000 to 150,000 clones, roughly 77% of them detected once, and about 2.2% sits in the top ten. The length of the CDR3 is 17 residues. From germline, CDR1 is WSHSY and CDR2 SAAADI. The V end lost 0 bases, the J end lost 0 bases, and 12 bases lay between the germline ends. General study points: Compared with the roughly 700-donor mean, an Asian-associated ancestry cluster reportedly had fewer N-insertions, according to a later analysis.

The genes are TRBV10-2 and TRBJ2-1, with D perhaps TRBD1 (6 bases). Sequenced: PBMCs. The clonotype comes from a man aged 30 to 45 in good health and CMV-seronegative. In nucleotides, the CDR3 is TGCGCCAGCAGTGAGTCGGGGGCTAGCCCCTCCTACAATGAGCAGTTCTTC. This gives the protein CASSESGASPSYNEQFF.